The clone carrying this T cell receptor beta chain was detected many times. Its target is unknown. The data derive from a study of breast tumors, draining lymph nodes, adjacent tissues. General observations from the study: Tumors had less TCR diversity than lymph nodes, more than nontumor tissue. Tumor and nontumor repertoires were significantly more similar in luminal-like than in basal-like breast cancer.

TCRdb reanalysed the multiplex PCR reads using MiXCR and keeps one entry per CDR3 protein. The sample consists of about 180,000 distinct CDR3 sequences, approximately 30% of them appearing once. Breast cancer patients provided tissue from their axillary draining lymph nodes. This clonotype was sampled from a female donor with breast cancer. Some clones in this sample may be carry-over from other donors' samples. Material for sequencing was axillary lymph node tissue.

The CDR3 nucleotides read TGTGCCAGCAGCATAGCGGGGTACAATGAGCAGTTCTTC. It translates to CASSIAGYNEQFF. V is TRBV12-3 or TRBV12-4 and J is TRBJ2-1; 8 positions match TRBD2. The CDR3 sequence is 13 residues long. Trimming took 6 bases from V and 4 from J; bases not matched to a gene: 2.